The 30 T cell receptor beta chains in this list originate from one sample, sequenced in a study of shared clonotypes between healthy human individuals. Naive CD8 cells lacked CD45RO, underwent positive selection for CCR7 and left out terminally differentiated effector memory CD45RA+ cells. Sequencing used immunoSEQ multiplex PCR; TCRdb keeps in-frame clones, though not all of them. The sample consists of millions of clones, about 92% of them appearing once. Material for sequencing was naive CD8+ T cells from PBMCs. The receptors shown here come from a man younger than 30 in good health. Some clones in this sample may be carry-over from other donors' samples.

The V call is TRBV5-6, the J call TRBJ2-7; D is unclear. The CDR3 runs 13 residues. CDR1 SGHDT and CDR2 YYEEEE come from the germline V gene. V was cut by 0 bases and J by 7 bases, with 11 bases left in between. CDR3 loop: CASSLGARREQYF. The CDR3 DNA follows: TGTGCCAGCAGCTTGGGGGCCCGGCGGGAGCAGTACTTC.

The V call is TRBV29-1, the J call TRBJ1-3; tentatively, D is TRBD1 (5 bases). Trimming shortened V by 5 bases and J by 4 bases, and 9 bases separated the two germline ends. The CDR3 is 12 residues long. CDR1 and CDR2 (germline): SQVTM, ANQGSEA. The CDR3 DNA reads as TGCAGCGTTACAGGATTCGGAAACACCATATATTTT. Protein product: CSVTGFGNTIYF.

This chain links TRBV28 with TRBJ2-7; D is perhaps TRBD1 (5 bases). Germline assignment: CDR1 MDHEN and CDR2 SYDVKM. This CDR3 contains 13 residues. Trimming left V 6 bases short and J 5 bases short, with 14 bases between. CDR3 sequence reads: CASSPRVLDEQYF. The CDR3 DNA sequence: TGTGCCAGCAGCCCCAGGGTTCTGGACGAGCAGTACTTC.

This chain links TRBV28 with TRBJ2-1; the D is unclear. CDR3 size: 12 residues. V lost 5 bases to trimming and J lost 8 bases, with 10 bases between them. The germline V gene has CDR1 MDHEN and CDR2 SYDVKM. The CDR3 DNA follows: TGTGCCAGCAGTGTAGGGTACGATGAGCAGTTCTTC. The encoded protein is CASSVGYDEQFF.

J is TRBJ2-7 and V is TRBV27; D perhaps matches TRBD1 (6 bases). Deletions cut 4 bases from V and 7 bases from J, with 14 bases between. Germline V gene sequence: CDR1 MNHEY, CDR2 SMNVEV (reference sequence). The CDR3 runs 13 residues. The CDR3 coding sequence is TGTGCCAGCAGTTACGGAACAGGGAAAGAGCAGTACTTC. Amino acid sequence: CASSYGTGKEQYF.

V gene TRBV7-7 combines with J gene TRBJ1-1, with TRBD1 identical over 7 bases. The V segment lost 0 bases and the J segment 0 bases; nucleotides outside the gene matches: 10. CDR3 length: 18 residues. CDR1 SSHAT and CDR2 FNYEAQ come from the germline V gene (reference sequence). CDR3 loop: CASSLAPRGRRVNTEAFF. DNA for the CDR3: TGTGCCAGCAGCTTAGCACCTAGGGGGCGCAGGGTGAACACTGAAGCTTTCTTT.

This sequence joins TRBV27 and TRBJ2-5; D is ambiguous. CDR3 size: 14 residues. Germline CDR1 is MNHEY and CDR2 is SMNVEV (reference sequence). The V gene lost 2 bases and the J gene lost 5 bases, with 12 bases spanning the gap. This CDR3 reads CASSLTPDGETQYF. In DNA form, the CDR3 reads TGTGCCAGCAGTTTAACCCCGGATGGGGAGACCCAGTACTTC.

The chain employs TRBV9 and TRBJ2-1, with unresolved D. V shed 0 bases and J shed 6 bases, with 10 bases lying between them. Germline V gene sequence: CDR1 SGDLS, CDR2 YYNGEE. The CDR3 is made up of 14 amino acids. CDR3 in amino acids: CASSVAIRGNEQFF. The CDR3 DNA reads TGTGCCAGCAGCGTAGCTATCCGTGGCAATGAGCAGTTCTTC.

The CDR3 nucleotides are TGTGCCAGCAGCGGTAGGTTCGCGGGAGGGCCTCTCTACAATGAGCAGTTCTTC. Residues: CASSGRFAGGPLYNEQFF. The V and J genes are TRBV7-9 and TRBJ2-1; 9 bases match TRBD2. Germline loops: CDR1 SEHNR, CDR2 FQNEAQ (reference sequence). V shed 5 bases, J shed 3 bases, and the junction held 14 bases outside the gene matches. The CDR3 covers 18 residues.

This chain joins TRBV28 and TRBJ2-1; 7 bases map to TRBD1. The CDR3 is made up of 15 amino acids. The ends lost 8 bases at V and 2 bases at J; junction bases unmatched: 9. Germline CDR1 reads MDHEN; CDR2 reads SYDVKM. DNA for the CDR3: TGTGCCAGCGCTTCATACAGGGGCCCCTACAATGAGCAGTTCTTC. Translation gives CASASYRGPYNEQFF.

The rearrangement links TRBV19 to TRBJ2-3; D uncertain. This CDR3 has 12 amino acids. The germline V gene encodes CDR1 LNHDA and CDR2 SQIVND (reference sequence). V was shortened by 0 bases and J by 6 bases, with 4 bases between the two germline ends. DNA of the CDR3: TGTGCCAGTAGTATAGAAATCGATACGCAGTATTTT. Translated: CASSIEIDTQYF.

The chain carries TRBV27 and TRBJ2-1; 11 bases map to TRBD2. There are 18 residues in the CDR3. Germline assignment: CDR1 MNHEY and CDR2 SMNVEV (reference sequence). Losses at the gene ends were 5 bases for V and 4 bases for J; bases not matched to a gene: 13. The CDR3 DNA follows: TGTGCCAGCAGTCAAAGGGGTACTAGCGGGAGCAGGTACAATGAGCAGTTCTTC. It is translated as CASSQRGTSGSRYNEQFF.

This chain connects TRBV13 to TRBJ2-7, with 9 nucleotides matching TRBD1. Germline loops: CDR1 PRHDT, CDR2 FYEKMQ (reference sequence). The J segment lost 5 bases and the V segment lost 4 bases, leaving 15 bases of the junction unmatched. The CDR3 runs 17 residues. The CDR3 sequence: CASSSRLDRDRVHEQYF. Here the CDR3 DNA reads TGTGCCAGCAGCTCGCGACTTGACCGGGACAGGGTCCACGAGCAGTACTTC.

J is TRBJ1-2 and V is TRBV27, with TRBD1 identical over 7 bases. V was pared by 3 bases and J by 5 bases, with 3 bases of the junction left unmatched. The CDR3 totals 13 residues. Germline V gene data show CDR1 as MNHEY and CDR2 as SMNVEV (reference sequence). The CDR3 sequence: CASSFGQAYGYTF. The CDR3 DNA reads as TGTGCCAGCAGTTTCGGACAGGCTTATGGCTACACCTTC.

This chain joins TRBV9 and TRBJ1-2; D call uncertain. The CDR3 consists of 15 residues. The germline CDR1 and CDR2 sequences are SGDLS and YYNGEE. Trimming removed 1 base from V and 4 bases from J, with 14 bases in between. CDR3 DNA: TGTGCCAGCAGCGTAAGAGGTATTGCGGGCTATGGCTACACCTTC. This encodes CASSVRGIAGYGYTF. Based on the CDR3 plus reference TRBV9 and TRBJ1-2, the full variable domain is DSGVTQTPKHLITATGQRVTLRCSPRSGDLSVYWYQQSLDQGLQFLIQYYNGEERAKGNILERFSAQQFPDLHSELNLSSLELGDSALYFCASSVRGIAGYGYTFGSGTRLTVV.

The genes are TRBV7-9 and TRBJ2-7, with TRBD2 identical over 12 bases. The J segment lost 6 bases and the V segment lost 0 bases, leaving 0 bases of the junction unmatched. CDR1 SEHNR and CDR2 FQNEAQ come from the germline V gene (reference sequence). There are 14 residues in the CDR3. CDR3: CASSLALAGGEQYF. In DNA form, the CDR3 reads TGTGCCAGCAGCTTAGCACTAGCGGGAGGCGAGCAGTACTTC.

The rearrangement uses TRBV11-2 and TRBJ2-1, with D possibly being TRBD1 (6 bases). V was trimmed by 8 bases and J by 4 bases, leaving 18 bases between them. Per the germline V gene, CDR1 is SGHAT and CDR2 is FQNNGV. The CDR3 loop spans 15 amino acids. CDR3 sequence: CASVDGQRLYNEQFF. The DNA of the CDR3 is TGTGCCAGCGTTGACGGACAGAGATTATACAATGAGCAGTTCTTC.

The CDR3 region is CASSLMQANYGYTF. Here the CDR3 DNA reads TGTGCCAGCAGCTTAATGCAAGCTAACTATGGCTACACCTTC. This chain uses TRBV7-9 with TRBJ1-2; D is undetermined. Trimming stripped 2 bases from V and 0 bases from J, with 7 bases between. Germline V lookup: CDR1 SEHNR, CDR2 FQNEAQ (reference sequence). The CDR3 consists of 14 residues.

The genes are TRBV28 and TRBJ1-1; D remains unclear. The germline gives CDR1 MDHEN, CDR2 SYDVKM. CDR3 length: 12 residues. Deletions cut 5 bases from V and 6 bases from J, with 10 bases between. The CDR3 loop is CASSPRTPEAFF. CDR3 in DNA: TGTGCCAGCAGTCCTCGAACCCCTGAAGCTTTCTTT.

The gene calls are TRBV6-6 and TRBJ2-1; 14 nucleotides line up with TRBD2. The germline gives CDR1 MNHNY, CDR2 SVGAGI (reference sequence). The V segment lost 10 bases and the J segment 12 bases; nucleotides outside the gene matches: 17. The CDR3 is 16 amino acids. CDR3 sequence reads: CATHPVPGLAGVGQFF. DNA of the CDR3: TGTGCCACCCACCCCGTTCCGGGACTAGCGGGAGTGGGGCAGTTCTTC.

The rearrangement links TRBV30 to TRBJ2-7; a weak D match, TRBD2 (6 bases). Germline V gives CDR1 GTSNPN, CDR2 SVGIG (reference sequence). CDR3 length: 15 residues. V was pared by 0 bases and J by 5 bases, with 17 bases between. For the CDR3, the DNA is TGTGCCTGGAGTGTAGGGGCTGGGCGGAGGGACGAGCAGTACTTC. It encodes CAWSVGAGRRDEQYF.

This CDR3 reads CASTAFWGDRGVRETQYF. CDR3 nucleotide sequence: TGTGCCAGCACCGCCTTTTGGGGGGACAGGGGAGTACGGGAGACCCAGTACTTC. The gene calls are TRBV28 and TRBJ2-5; TRBD1 agrees at 10 bases. Germline CDR1 reads MDHEN; CDR2 reads SYDVKM. The ends lost 7 bases at V and 5 bases at J; junction bases unmatched: 19. This CDR3 has 18 amino acids. Drawing the rest from reference TRBV28 and TRBJ2-5, the complete variable domain is DVKVTQSSRYLVKRTGEKVFLECVQDMDHENMFWYRQDPGLGLRLIYFSYDVKMKEKGDIPEGYSVSREKKERFSLILESASTNQTSMYLCASTAFWGDRGVRETQYFGPGTRLLVL.

This rearrangement joins TRBV2 to TRBJ1-3, with a tentative D call TRBD1 (5 bases). The germline V and J ends were trimmed by 3 bases and 0 bases, with 12 bases remaining between them. Germline V gives CDR1 SNHLY, CDR2 FYNNEI. There are 16 residues in the CDR3. DNA of the CDR3: TGTGCCAGCAGTGATGGGGGATCAGGCTCTGGAAACACCATATATTTT. The encoded protein is CASSDGGSGSGNTIYF.

Turning to this clone: Within the sample, other DNA sequences also encode this same CDR3. The V and J genes are TRBV13 and TRBJ2-7, with TRBD2 matching over 7 bases. Germline V gives CDR1 PRHDT, CDR2 FYEKMQ (reference sequence). CDR3 length equals 12 residues. Trimming removed 2 bases from V and 6 bases from J; junction bases left unmatched: 1. The CDR3, as DNA: TGTGCCAGCAGCTTACGCGGGGGCGAGCAGTACTTC. This sequence encodes CASSLRGGEQYF.

This chain links TRBV25-1 with TRBJ1-1; D not certain. V lost 3 bases and J lost 1, with 6 bases in between. The CDR3 runs to 13 residues. CDR1 is MGHDK and CDR2 is SYGVNS in the germline V gene. The CDR3 spells CASSETANTEAFF. The CDR3 DNA is TGTGCCAGCAGTGAGACGGCGAACACTGAAGCTTTCTTT.

With respect to this clone: The junction departs from germline at one end; a sequencing error may be responsible. This chain joins TRBV19 and TRBJ2-1, with 7 bases identical to TRBD1. This CDR3 is 14 amino acids long. Germline V gene sequence: CDR1 LNHDA, CDR2 SQIVND (reference sequence). The CDR3 sequence is CASSLQHAGTEWLF. CDR3 DNA: TGTGCCAGTAGCTTACAACATGCCGGGACAGAGTGGCTCTTC.

This clone was detected a few times. The chain joins TRBV7-9 to TRBJ2-2; D is possibly TRBD2 (5 bases). With 5 bases removed from V and 3 bases from J, the gap between germline ends came to 19 bases. This CDR3 is 17 amino acids long. From germline, CDR1 is SEHNR and CDR2 FQNEAQ (reference sequence). The CDR3 reads CASSPRPGNGYTGELFF. The DNA for the CDR3 is TGTGCCAGCAGCCCCCGCCCCGGGAACGGATACACCGGGGAGCTGTTTTTT.

As DNA, the CDR3 is TGTGCCACCAGCAGAGATCGCCGGACAGGGATTTCCAATGAGCAGTTCTTC. Translated: CATSRDRRTGISNEQFF. This chain uses TRBV15 with TRBJ2-1, with 8 nucleotides matching TRBD1. V was pared by 0 bases and J by 6 bases, with 10 bases of the junction left unmatched. Per germline, CDR1 LNHNV and CDR2 YYDKDF (reference sequence). CDR3 length: 17 amino acids.

Notes on this clone: The sample contains more than one DNA sequence encoding this CDR3. This rearrangement joins TRBV7-9 to TRBJ1-1; no definite D call. The CDR3 has 13 amino acids. With 2 bases removed from V and 1 base from J, the gap between germline ends came to 5 bases. Germline V gene lookup returns CDR1 SEHNR and CDR2 FQNEAQ (reference sequence). The CDR3 region is CASSLPRNTEAFF. Here the CDR3 DNA reads TGTGCCAGCAGCTTACCGAGGAACACTGAAGCTTTCTTT.

Comments on this clone: This sample includes further DNA sequences coding for the same CDR3. This chain connects TRBV19 to TRBJ2-1; D gene uncertain. V lost 2 bases and J 4 bases, leaving 6 bases between the germline ends. The length of the CDR3 is 13 residues. CDR1 LNHDA and CDR2 SQIVND come from the germline V gene (reference sequence). This CDR3 reads CASSIFAYNEQFF. In DNA form, the CDR3 reads TGTGCCAGTAGTATATTCGCTTACAATGAGCAGTTCTTC. Complete variable domain (other parts from reference TRBV19 and TRBJ2-1): DGGITQSPKYLFRKEGQNVTLSCEQNLNHDAMYWYRQDPGQGLRLIYYSQIVNDFQKGDIAEGYSVSREKKESFPLTVTSAQKNPTAFYLCASSIFAYNEQFFGPGTRLTVL.